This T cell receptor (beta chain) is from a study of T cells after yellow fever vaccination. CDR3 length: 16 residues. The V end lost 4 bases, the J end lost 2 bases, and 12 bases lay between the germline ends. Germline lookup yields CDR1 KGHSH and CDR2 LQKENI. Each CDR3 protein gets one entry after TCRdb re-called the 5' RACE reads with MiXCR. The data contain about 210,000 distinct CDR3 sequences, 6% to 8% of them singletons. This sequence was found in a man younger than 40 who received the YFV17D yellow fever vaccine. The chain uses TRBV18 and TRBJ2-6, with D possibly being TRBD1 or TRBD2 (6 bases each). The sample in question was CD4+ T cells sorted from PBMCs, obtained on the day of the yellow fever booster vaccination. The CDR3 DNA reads TGTGCCAGCTCACACGGGGGCAGGGCTGGGGCCAACGTCCTGACTTTC. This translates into CASSHGGRAGANVLTF.